This T cell receptor (beta chain) was identified in a study of T cell repertoires in cytomegalovirus infection. Study information: It was the public TCR beta signatures that indicated both CMV infection and matching HLA type. Study-wide results and limits: Pooled public TCR beta family frequency picked out CMV carriers with the relevant HLA. HLA-C-restricted CMV-specific TCR beta clonotypes were dominant in the ex vivo response.

CDR1 and CDR2 from the germline V gene are MNHEY and SMNVEV (reference sequence). CDR3 size: 14 residues. Concerning this clonotype: No antigen is known for it. A much larger clone is a single base away; this may be a read error.

Each CDR3 protein is one row after TCRdb ran MiXCR on the reads. The data contain approximately 250,000 distinct CDR3 sequences, approximately 7% of them singletons. Sequenced input: PBMCs. V usage is TRBV27 and J usage is TRBJ1-2, with a tentative D call TRBD1 (6 bases). The clonotype was recovered from a human donor in good health (CMV status not recorded). Some clones in this sample may be carry-over from other donors' samples. CDR3 DNA sequence: TGTGCCAGCAGTTCGTACAGGGATGACTATGGCTACATCTTC. Encoded protein: CASSSYRDDYGYIF.